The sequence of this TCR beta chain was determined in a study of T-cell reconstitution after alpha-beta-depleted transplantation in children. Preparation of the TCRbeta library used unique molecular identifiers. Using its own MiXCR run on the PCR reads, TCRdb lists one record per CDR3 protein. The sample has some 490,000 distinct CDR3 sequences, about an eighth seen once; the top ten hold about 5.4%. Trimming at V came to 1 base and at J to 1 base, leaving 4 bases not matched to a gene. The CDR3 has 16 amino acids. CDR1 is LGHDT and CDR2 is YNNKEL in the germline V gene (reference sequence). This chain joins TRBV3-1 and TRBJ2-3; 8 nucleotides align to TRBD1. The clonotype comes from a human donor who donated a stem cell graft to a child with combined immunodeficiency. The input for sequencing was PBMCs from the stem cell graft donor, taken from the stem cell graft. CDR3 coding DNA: TGTGCCAGCAGCCAAGTTGGGGGACAGGGCACAGATACGCAGTATTTT. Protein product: CASSQVGGQGTDTQYF.